Reported below is one TCR beta chain. Data came from immunoSEQ multiplex PCR; TCRdb stores just in-frame clones and leaves some out. The sample shows 120,000 or so clones, 75% to 95% of them seen only once. The record originates from a study of T cell responses to AZD1222 COVID-19 vaccine. J gave up 0 bases and V 5 bases, and 8 bases lay outside the gene matches. Germline values: CDR1 SGHAT, CDR2 FQNNGV. CDR3 length: 16 residues. The chain employs TRBV11-2 and TRBJ2-7; 9 bases map to TRBD2. The source material was peripheral blood, sampled on day 0 of AZD1222 vaccination. The source is an adult in good health. The CDR3 sequence is CASSPEAGGASYEQYF. As DNA, the CDR3 is TGTGCCAGCAGCCCAGAGGCGGGGGGGGCCTCCTACGAGCAGTACTTC.